This T cell receptor beta chain was documented in a study of metastatic and nonmetastatic thyroid tumors. Germline CDR1 SGDLS, CDR2 YYNGEE. Trimming stripped 1 base from V and 5 bases from J, with 7 bases between. The CDR3 is made up of 14 amino acids. TCRdb reprocessed the PCR reads via MiXCR. The table lists over 25,000 clones, approximately 16% of them singletons. All patients were untreated before thyroid surgery. The origin of this receptor is a female donor with papillary thyroid cancer or a benign thyroid nodule (not recorded which). Some clones in this sample may be carry-over from other donors' samples. Sequencing was carried out using blood. The chain employs TRBV9 and TRBJ1-6, with a possible D match to TRBD1 (6 bases). Here the CDR3 DNA reads TGTGCCAGCAGCGTAAACAGGGATAATTCACCCCTCCACTTT. It encodes CASSVNRDNSPLHF.